This T cell receptor beta chain was obtained from a study of T cell responses to AZD1222 COVID-19 vaccine. Trimming took off 5 bases at V and 5 bases at J, with 15 bases between the two ends. Looked up from germline, CDR1 is MDHEN and CDR2 is SYDVKM. The CDR3 runs 14 residues. A remark on this clone: No antigen is known for it.

The study, taken as a whole, reports: Per reports, nearly half of all spike-specific TCRs target regions that are unmutated in variants.

The protocol was immunoSEQ multiplex PCR, while the TCRdb copy is restricted to in-frame clones and leaves out a portion. The sample contains about 270,000 clones, about 94% of which appear only once. The origin of this receptor is an adult who received the AZD1222 COVID-19 vaccine. Sequencing was performed on peripheral blood, taken 28 days after the second AZD1222 dose. The rearrangement uses TRBV28 and TRBJ2-5; D possibly corresponds to TRBD1 (5 bases). The CDR3 nucleotides read TGTGCCAGCAGTCCCCAGTGGGGCCCGGAGACCCAGTACTTC. As protein: CASSPQWGPETQYF.